A single sample gave rise to the 20 T cell receptor beta chains below, sequenced in a study of cytomegalovirus exposure and HLA in healthy donors. Only in-frame clones appear in the TCRdb table, and some are missing; sequencing was by immunoSEQ multiplex PCR. This repertoire shows about 74,000 clones, around 94% found once; its top ten account for approximately 2%. Material for sequencing was PBMCs. These receptors were collected from a woman between 18 and 29 years old in good health and CMV-seropositive.

The chain uses TRBV6-1 and TRBJ2-7; TRBD2 aligns across 8 bases. The CDR3 length is 15 residues. The ends lost 5 bases at V and 1 base at J; junction bases unmatched: 7. Germline loops: CDR1 MNHNS, CDR2 SASEGT. The CDR3 loop is CASSPREGGSYEQYF. The CDR3 DNA sequence: TGTGCCAGCAGTCCTCGGGAGGGAGGGTCCTACGAGCAGTACTTC.

This rearrangement joins TRBV29-1 to TRBJ1-2, with TRBD1 matching 9 bases. From germline, CDR1 is SQVTM and CDR2 ANQGSEA. V shed 6 bases, J shed 6 bases, and the junction held 8 bases outside the gene matches. This CDR3 is 13 amino acids long. The CDR3 reads CSVGTGSDNGYTF. CDR3 sequence (DNA): TGCAGCGTCGGGACAGGGAGTGACAATGGCTACACCTTC.

V and J are TRBV30 and TRBJ2-1, with 10 bases identical to TRBD2. Germline V gene data show CDR1 as GTSNPN and CDR2 as SVGIG (reference sequence). V was clipped by 6 bases and J by 7 bases; unmatched bases: 6. This CDR3 is 13 amino acids long. CDR3 coding DNA: TGTGCCTGCTCTAGCGGGGGAGGAAATGAGCAGTTCTTC. Protein: CACSSGGGNEQFF.

This sequence joins TRBV4-1 and TRBJ2-5; D is uncertain. This CDR3 region has 13 residues. Germline V gene sequence: CDR1 MGHRA, CDR2 YSYEKL. Deletions cut 0 bases from V and 4 bases from J, with 6 bases between. CDR3 coding DNA: TGCGCCAGCAGCCAAGATCTACGAGAGACCCAGTACTTC. As protein: CASSQDLRETQYF.

This chain connects TRBV10-2 to TRBJ1-5, with TRBD1 identical over 10 bases. The V segment lost 6 bases and the J segment 2 bases; nucleotides outside the gene matches: 4. The germline CDR1 and CDR2 sequences are WSHSY and SAAADI. CDR3 length equals 15 residues. The chain's CDR3 is CASRVGTGGNQPQHF. CDR3 bases: TGCGCCAGCAGGGTCGGGACAGGGGGCAATCAGCCCCAGCATTTT.

V is TRBV29-1 and J is TRBJ2-5, with a weak D call TRBD1 (5 bases). The CDR3 spans 13 residues. Germline V CDR1 and CDR2: SQVTM, ANQGSEA. Between the trimmed V and J ends, which lost 3 bases and 1 base, there was a span of 9 bases. DNA for the CDR3: TGCAGCGTTGAGATGGGGCTCCAAGAGACCCAGTACTTC. Translating gives CSVEMGLQETQYF. The whole variable domain, remainder taken from reference TRBV29-1 and TRBJ2-5, is SAVISQKPSRDICQRGTSLTIQCQVDSQVTMMFWYRQQPGQSLTLIATANQGSEATYESGFVIDKFPISRPNLTFSTLTVSNMSPEDSSIYLCSVEMGLQETQYFGPGTRLLVL.

The chain joins TRBV4-2 to TRBJ2-1; weak D call: TRBD2 (5 bases). Germline V lookup: CDR1 LGHNA, CDR2 YNFKEQ. The CDR3 loop spans 13 amino acids. V was clipped by 3 bases and J by 6 bases, with 9 bases between them. The CDR3, as DNA: TGTGCCAGCAGCCAGGACTCCCTCAATGAGCAGTTCTTC. It is translated as CASSQDSLNEQFF.

The J gene is TRBJ2-3, the V gene TRBV6-4; 8 nucleotides line up with TRBD2. This CDR3 is built from 16 residues. V dropped 6 bases and J dropped 5; count of bases not matched to a gene: 13. Germline assignment: CDR1 MRHNA and CDR2 SNTAGT. CDR3 sequence: CASSEGSGSGGDTQYF. The CDR3 DNA sequence: TGTGCCAGCAGCGAGGGCAGCGGGAGCGGGGGAGATACGCAGTATTTT.

Here the CDR3 DNA reads TGTGCCAGCTCACCGGGACTCAATACAGATACGCAGTATTTT. Translation gives CASSPGLNTDTQYF. This chain connects TRBV18 to TRBJ2-3; perhaps TRBD2 as D (6 bases). The length of the CDR3 is 14 residues. Trimming took off 3 bases at V and 3 bases at J, with 10 bases between the two ends. CDR1 is KGHSH and CDR2 is LQKENI in the germline V gene.

This chain joins TRBV19 and TRBJ1-1, with 12 bases lining up with TRBD1. CDR3 length: 16 amino acids. Germline CDR1 reads LNHDA; CDR2 reads SQIVND (reference sequence). J lost 5 bases, V lost 5 bases, and 9 bases had no gene match. This chain's CDR3 is CASSRDRGLGKTEAFF. CDR3 nucleotides: TGTGCCAGTAGTCGGGACAGGGGGCTTGGGAAGACTGAAGCTTTCTTT.

This clone was seen only once. The chain's CDR3 is CASSSTRVGNTEAFF. The CDR3 DNA sequence: TGTGCCAGTAGTTCAACGAGGGTGGGGAACACTGAAGCTTTCTTT. The rearrangement uses TRBV19 and TRBJ1-1; no definite D call. The ends were cut back, 5 bases at V and 1 base at J, with 14 bases in the middle. Germline V gene sequence: CDR1 LNHDA, CDR2 SQIVND (reference sequence). The CDR3 is 15 amino acids.

The chain uses TRBV11-3 and TRBJ2-7; TRBD2 is a possible D gene (6 bases). V shed 1 base and J shed 0 bases, with 10 bases lying between them. CDR1 and CDR2 from the germline V gene are SGHNT and YENEEA. This CDR3 contains 15 residues. The CDR3 DNA is TGTGCCAGCAGCTTAGGTGGTAGCGGCTCCTACGAGCAGTACTTC. Amino acids: CASSLGGSGSYEQYF.

The chain couples TRBV11-2 to TRBJ1-3, with no clear D. CDR1 is SGHAT and CDR2 is FQNNGV in the germline V gene. The length of the CDR3 is 16 residues. Trimming shortened V by 5 bases and J by 5 bases, and 19 bases separated the two germline ends. CDR3 amino acids: CASSPGSLRLRNTIYF. The CDR3 DNA is TGTGCCAGCAGCCCGGGTAGCCTGAGGTTAAGAAACACCATATATTTT.

The sample holds a few counts of this clone. The chain carries TRBV5-8 and TRBJ1-4; 11 positions agree with TRBD1. V shed 4 bases and J 8 bases; nucleotides not matched to a gene: 4. The CDR3 sequence is 14 residues long. From germline, CDR1 is SGHTS and CDR2 YDEGEE. CDR3 sequence (DNA): TGTGCCAGCAGCCGGGGACAGGGGGTGGAAAAACTGTTTTTT. This translates into CASSRGQGVEKLFF. The variable domain in full, with the rest retrieved from reference TRBV5-8 and TRBJ1-4, is EAGVTQSPTHLIKTRGQQATLRCSPISGHTSVYWYQQALGLGLQFLLWYDEGEERNRGNFPPRFSGRQFPNYSSELNVNALELEDSALYLCASSRGQGVEKLFFGSGTQLSVL.

V and J are TRBV6-5 and TRBJ1-2, with D possibly being TRBD1 (5 bases). Germline V gives CDR1 MNHEY, CDR2 SVGAGI. This CDR3 spans 15 amino acids. Trimming took off 6 bases at V and 7 bases at J, with 21 bases between the two ends. CDR3 coding DNA: TGTGCCAGCAGGGACACTCCGGGCCAGCTGGGTGGCTACACCTTC. Translating gives CASRDTPGQLGGYTF.

This sequence joins TRBV27 and TRBJ1-6; D unclear. In germline, CDR1 is MNHEY, CDR2 SMNVEV (reference sequence). The CDR3 extends over 16 amino acids. The V end lost 5 bases, the J end lost 3 bases, and 14 bases lay between the germline ends. CDR3 in amino acids: CASSPTADSYNSPLHF. The CDR3 coding sequence is TGTGCCAGCAGTCCCACCGCCGATAGCTATAATTCACCCCTCCACTTT.

CDR3 sequence: CASSEEVPGAVYGYTF. In DNA form, the CDR3 reads TGTGCCAGCAGTGAAGAGGTTCCAGGGGCAGTGTATGGCTACACCTTC. The chain joins TRBV2 to TRBJ1-2, with D possibly matching TRBD1 (6 bases). CDR3 length: 16 residues. Looked up from germline, CDR1 is SNHLY and CDR2 is FYNNEI. The V gene lost 1 base and the J gene lost 5 bases, with 17 bases spanning the gap.

This chain uses TRBV27 with TRBJ2-7; 9 bases fit TRBD1. The CDR3 contains 14 residues. V shed 5 bases, J shed 4 bases, and the junction held 6 bases outside the gene matches. The germline V gene has CDR1 MNHEY and CDR2 SMNVEV (reference sequence). The CDR3 is CASSPRTGEYEQYF. CDR3 nucleotides: TGTGCCAGCAGTCCCCGGACAGGGGAATACGAGCAGTACTTC.

J is TRBJ2-2 and V is TRBV5-4; 7 nucleotides align to TRBD1. After removal of 2 bases from V and 3 bases from J, the junction contained 4 bases not matched to a gene. The length of the CDR3 is 15 residues. Germline V gene lookup returns CDR1 SGHNT and CDR2 YYREEE (reference sequence). In nucleotides, the CDR3 is TGTGCCAGCAGCTTAAGGGACAGTTACACCGGGGAGCTGTTTTTT. It yields the protein CASSLRDSYTGELFF.

V usage is TRBV29-1 and J usage is TRBJ2-5, with 13 bases that match TRBD2. Germline values: CDR1 SQVTM, CDR2 ANQGSEA. CDR3 length equals 14 residues. V shed 4 bases and J 4 bases; nucleotides not matched to a gene: 3. The DNA of the CDR3 is TGCAGCGTTGGGACTAGCGGGAGTGTAGAGACCCAGTACTTC. Residues: CSVGTSGSVETQYF.